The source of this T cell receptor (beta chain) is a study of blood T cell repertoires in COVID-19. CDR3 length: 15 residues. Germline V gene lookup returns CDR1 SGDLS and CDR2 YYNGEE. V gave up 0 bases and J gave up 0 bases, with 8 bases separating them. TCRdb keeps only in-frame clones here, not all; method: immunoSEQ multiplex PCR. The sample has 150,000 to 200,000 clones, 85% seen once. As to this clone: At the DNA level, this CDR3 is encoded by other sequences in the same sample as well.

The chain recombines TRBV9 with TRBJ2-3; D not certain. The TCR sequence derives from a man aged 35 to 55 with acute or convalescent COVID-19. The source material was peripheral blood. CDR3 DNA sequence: TGTGCCAGCAGCGTAGGGAGACCCAGCACAGATACGCAGTATTTT. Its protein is CASSVGRPSTDTQYF.